This T cell receptor beta chain was retrieved from a study of cytomegalovirus exposure and HLA in healthy donors. Study overall: The 120 or so validation repertoires used a platform that matched the one used for the approximately 620 first-cohort repertoires, as a later analysis reported.

A note on this clone: No antigen is known for it.

Profiled with immunoSEQ multiplex PCR; TCRdb holds only in-frame clones, not every one. The sample yields approximately 200,000 clones, around nine tenths seen once. The study drew the donors from its approximately 120-subject validation cohort, separate from the roughly 700-subject first cohort. General study points: According to a later analysis, TCR clusters from the first cohort tended to co-occur in the roughly 110 validation repertoires.

V was pared by 0 bases and J by 5 bases, with 3 bases of the junction left unmatched. CDR1 MNHEY and CDR2 SMNVEV come from the germline V gene (reference sequence). There are 14 residues in the CDR3. Input material: PBMCs. V usage is TRBV27 and J usage is TRBJ1-2; the match to TRBD1 covers 7 bases. The sequence came from a woman under 30 in good health and CMV-seronegative. The CDR3 reads CASSLSGQKYGYTF. CDR3 bases: TGTGCCAGCAGTTTATCGGGACAGAAGTATGGCTACACCTTC.